This T cell receptor (beta chain) was recorded in a study of T cells after yellow fever vaccination. As for the study in general: When fractions had low cell numbers, they were prepared with SMART-Seq v4 Ultra Low Input.

Trimming removed 2 bases from V and 0 bases from J; junction bases left unmatched: 14. The CDR3 loop spans 20 amino acids. Germline values: CDR1 SGHAT, CDR2 FQNNGV. The table lists this clonotype with a few counts. TCRdb processed the 5' RACE reads anew with MiXCR; each CDR3 protein has one entry. Among fewer than 400,000 distinct CDR3 sequences listed, approximately 5.7% were seen once. V gene TRBV11-2 combines with J gene TRBJ2-2; the match to TRBD2 covers 8 bases. The sample was PBMCs, taken 5 days after the yellow fever booster vaccination. The TCR comes from a man under 40 who received the YFV17D yellow fever vaccine. The DNA of the CDR3 is TGTGCCAGCAGCTTATTGGCGGAACGCGGGAGGATAGCGAACACCGGGGAGCTGTTTTTT. Translation gives CASSLLAERGRIANTGELFF.